This T cell receptor beta chain was recovered during a study of blood T cells in healthy people across ages. Study-wide points: It was held that diversity estimates obtained from one million T cells represented underestimates.

Then a second PCR, running about 6 to 12 cycles, was carried out with a sample-barcoded 5' primer and a J-beta primer mix. TCRdb redid the calling of the 5' RACE reads with MiXCR, one entry per CDR3 protein. The profile shows 1.5 million to 2 million distinct CDR3 sequences, around 50% of them singletons. Donors gave roughly 10 milliliters of peripheral blood apiece. This clonotype was detected once. Its antigen is not identified. Germline V CDR1 and CDR2: KGHDR, SFDVKD. V lost 3 bases and J 0 bases, leaving 10 bases between the germline ends. The CDR3 length is 15 residues. The chain joins TRBV24-1 to TRBJ1-2; weak D call: TRBD1 (6 bases). Sequenced material: blood. The receptor comes from a woman in her 40s in good health. The CDR3 reads CATSDPQGSNYGYTF. In nucleotides, the CDR3 is TGTGCCACCAGTGATCCCCAGGGGTCTAACTATGGCTACACCTTC.